One and the same sample provided the 31 T cell receptor beta chains below, sequenced in a study of cytomegalovirus exposure and HLA in healthy donors. Researchers ran the PCR with 60 Vbeta and 13 Jbeta primers. The data were produced by immunoSEQ multiplex PCR, yet TCRdb's version contains in-frame clones alone and is incomplete. The sample contains some 100,000 clones, around 79% of which appear only once. Sequenced: PBMCs. These receptors all come from a woman in her thirties or forties in good health and CMV-seronegative.

This clone was detected a few times. The V gene is TRBV29-1, the J gene TRBJ2-5; D remains unclear. CDR3 length: 10 residues. Germline loops: CDR1 SQVTM, CDR2 ANQGSEA. Deletions cut 7 bases from V and 3 bases from J, with 6 bases between. CDR3: CSGQEETQYF. The CDR3 region has the DNA TGCAGCGGGCAGGAAGAGACCCAGTACTTC. The full variable domain, rest sourced from reference TRBV29-1 and TRBJ2-5, is SAVISQKPSRDICQRGTSLTIQCQVDSQVTMMFWYRQQPGQSLTLIATANQGSEATYESGFVIDKFPISRPNLTFSTLTVSNMSPEDSSIYLCSGQEETQYFGPGTRLLVL.

This chain connects TRBV2 to TRBJ2-7; D is undetermined. This CDR3 has 16 residues. Trimming shortened V by 8 bases and J by 2 bases, and 22 bases separated the two germline ends. Per germline, CDR1 SNHLY and CDR2 FYNNEI. CDR3 nucleotides: TGTGCCAGCCTTTCCACAAACATGCGGCTAACCTACGAGCAGTACTTC. Translating gives CASLSTNMRLTYEQYF.

The rearrangement joins TRBV30 to TRBJ1-1; D is unresolved. The CDR3 has 15 residues. V shed 4 bases and J shed 0 bases, with 15 bases lying between them. Germline V gene sequence: CDR1 GTSNPN, CDR2 SVGIG (reference sequence). DNA for the CDR3: TGTGCCTGGAACTCAGGATTTTACATGAACACTGAAGCTTTCTTT. It specifies CAWNSGFYMNTEAFF.

The chain has TRBV30 and TRBJ2-3, with 13 bases matching TRBD2. Germline CDR1 reads GTSNPN; CDR2 reads SVGIG (reference sequence). V trimming: 3 bases; J trimming: 4 bases; junction bases outside the gene matches: 4. The CDR3 has 15 amino acids. The CDR3 protein is CAWRLAGGPADTQYF. The CDR3 bases are TGTGCCTGGAGACTAGCGGGGGGGCCGGCAGATACGCAGTATTTT.

This chain joins TRBV7-3 and TRBJ2-1, with TRBD2 identical over 7 bases. V gave up 1 base and J gave up 1 base; unmatched junction bases: 1. The CDR3 covers 15 residues. CDR1 is SGHTA and CDR2 is FQGTGA in the germline V gene. The CDR3: CASSLRRESYNEQFF. The CDR3 DNA reads TGTGCCAGCAGCTTAAGGCGGGAGTCCTACAATGAGCAGTTCTTC.

This chain links TRBV20-1 with TRBJ2-2; D is undetermined. With 6 bases removed from V and 5 bases from J, the gap between germline ends came to 4 bases. The CDR3 has 10 residues. The germline V gene encodes CDR1 DFQATT and CDR2 SNEGSKA (reference sequence). CDR3 DNA sequence: TGCAGTGCCGTGACCGGGGAGCTGTTTTTT. Its protein product is CSAVTGELFF.

The chain combines TRBV6-5 with TRBJ2-7, with D perhaps matching TRBD1 (5 bases). Germline V gene data show CDR1 as MNHEY and CDR2 as SVGAGI. The V end was cut by 10 bases, the J end by 3 bases, with 16 bases between. The CDR3 extends over 13 amino acids. In nucleotides, the CDR3 is TGTGCCACCGCGTTAGGGGATGGCTACGAGCAGTACTTC. This sequence encodes CATALGDGYEQYF.

The chain has TRBV2 and TRBJ2-3, with TRBD1 identical over 11 bases. This CDR3 has 15 amino acids. V was clipped by 7 bases and J by 8 bases; unmatched bases: 11. Germline V lookup: CDR1 SNHLY, CDR2 FYNNEI. This CDR3 reads CASNLGTGGWGTQYF. CDR3 in DNA: TGTGCCAGCAATCTCGGGACAGGGGGTTGGGGTACGCAGTATTTT. The full variable domain, its missing parts supplied by reference TRBV2 and TRBJ2-3, is EPEVTQTPSHQVTQMGQEVILRCVPISNHLYFYWYRQILGQKVEFLVSFYNNEISEKSEIFDDQFSVERPDGSNFTLKIRSTKLEDSAMYFCASNLGTGGWGTQYFGPGTRLTVL.

A remark on this clone: At one end the junction does not follow the germline gene, possibly because of a read error. The CDR3 DNA reads as TGTTCCAGCAGCCCACGGGACTGGGGCTACACCTTC. Its translation: CSSSPRDWGYTF. V usage is TRBV7-9 and J usage is TRBJ1-2; D is perhaps TRBD1 (5 bases). The CDR3 length is 12 residues. Germline CDR1 reads SEHNR; CDR2 reads FQNEAQ (reference sequence).

The gene calls are TRBV2 and TRBJ2-3, with a possible D match to TRBD2 (5 bases). CDR3 size: 13 residues. Trimming removed 6 bases at V and 2 bases at J, with 9 bases between. Looked up from germline, CDR1 is SNHLY and CDR2 is FYNNEI. The chain's CDR3 is CASRERYTDTQYF. The DNA of the CDR3 is TGTGCCAGCAGGGAGCGGTACACAGATACGCAGTATTTT.

V usage is TRBV12-5 and J usage is TRBJ1-1; D is ambiguous. Germline CDR1 is LGHNT and CDR2 is FRNRAP. The CDR3 is made up of 16 amino acids. V was cut by 0 bases and J by 1 base, with 12 bases left in between. The CDR3 DNA sequence: TGTGCTAGTGGTTTGGTGTCGGGGAGAAGGAACACTGAAGCTTTCTTT. Protein sequence: CASGLVSGRRNTEAFF.

The genes are TRBV7-2 and TRBJ2-7; 7 bases fit TRBD1. The CDR3 loop spans 14 amino acids. Germline assignment: CDR1 SGHTA and CDR2 FQGNSA. Trimming removed 3 bases from V and 2 bases from J; junction bases left unmatched: 4. The CDR3 spells CASSFDRATYEQYF. In DNA, the CDR3 is TGTGCCAGCAGCTTCGACAGGGCTACCTACGAGCAGTACTTC.

The chain combines TRBV4-2 with TRBJ2-2; 8 bases are a match to TRBD1. Losses at the gene ends were 0 bases for V and 6 bases for J; bases not matched to a gene: 6. The CDR3 has 16 amino acids. The germline V gene encodes CDR1 LGHNA and CDR2 YNFKEQ. The DNA for the CDR3 is TGTGCCAGCAGCCAAGAATCGGCCAGGGGGCCCGGGGAGCTGTTTTTT. This translates into CASSQESARGPGELFF.

V is TRBV7-8 and J is TRBJ1-4, with D possibly TRBD1 on 6 matching bases. The length of the CDR3 is 14 residues. Per the germline V gene, CDR1 is SGHVS and CDR2 is FQNEAQ. Trimming took off 3 bases at V and 4 bases at J, with 9 bases between the two ends. CDR3: CASSLTGLNEKLFF. The CDR3, as DNA: TGTGCCAGCAGCTTGACAGGCCTTAATGAAAAACTGTTTTTT. The variable domain in full, completed from reference TRBV7-8 and TRBJ1-4, reads GAGVSQSPRYKVAKRGQDVALRCDPISGHVSLFWYQQALGQGPEFLTYFQNEAQLDKSGLPSDRFFAERPEGSVSTLKIQRTQQEDSAVYLCASSLTGLNEKLFFGSGTQLSVL.

This chain uses TRBV29-1 with TRBJ1-2; 10 bases agree with TRBD1. The CDR3 has 14 amino acids. The junction had 6 bases not matched to a gene; V was cut back by 1 base and J by 7 bases. Germline CDR1 SQVTM, CDR2 ANQGSEA. The chain's CDR3 is CSVEVQGQGFGYTF. The CDR3, as DNA: TGCAGCGTTGAAGTTCAGGGACAGGGGTTTGGCTACACCTTC. The whole variable domain, remainder taken from reference TRBV29-1 and TRBJ1-2, is SAVISQKPSRDICQRGTSLTIQCQVDSQVTMMFWYRQQPGQSLTLIATANQGSEATYESGFVIDKFPISRPNLTFSTLTVSNMSPEDSSIYLCSVEVQGQGFGYTFGSGTRLTVV.

The genes are TRBV4-3 and TRBJ2-1, with 13 bases fitting TRBD2. Unmatched junction bases numbered 17, after V lost 4 bases and J lost 8 bases. The CDR3 covers 19 residues. Germline loops: CDR1 LGHNA, CDR2 YSLEER. CDR3: CASSLEVSVGLAGIHEQFF. CDR3 in DNA: TGCGCCAGCAGCCTAGAAGTATCCGTGGGACTAGCGGGGATACATGAGCAGTTCTTC.

This clone was found a few times. This chain links TRBV18 with TRBJ2-3; TRBD2 might be the D (7 bases). V gave up 3 bases and J gave up 9 bases, with 19 bases separating them. The CDR3 sequence is 15 residues long. Germline V gene data show CDR1 as KGHSH and CDR2 as LQKENI. CDR3 residues: CASSPVGGAGLTQYF. CDR3 nucleotide sequence: TGTGCCAGCTCACCCGTTGGGGGGGCGGGCCTGACGCAGTATTTT. The entire variable domain, with the rest obtained from reference TRBV18 and TRBJ2-3, is as follows: NAGVMQNPRHLVRRRGQEARLRCSPMKGHSHVYWYRQLPEEGLKFMVYLQKENIIDESGMPKERFSAEFPKEGPSILRIQQVVRGDSAAYFCASSPVGGAGLTQYFGPGTRLTVL.

The rearrangement joins TRBV5-5 to TRBJ1-3; no reliable D call. Trimming cost V 0 bases and J 4 bases, with 8 bases left between them. In germline, CDR1 is SGHKS, CDR2 YYEKEE (reference sequence). The CDR3 sequence is 14 residues long. CDR3 in DNA: TGTGCCAGCAGCTTGGATTCCCTAGGAAACACCATATATTTT. Its protein is CASSLDSLGNTIYF.

The chain joins TRBV9 to TRBJ2-5; 9 nucleotides agree with TRBD1. J gave up 7 bases and V 4 bases, and 11 bases lay outside the gene matches. From germline, CDR1 is SGDLS and CDR2 YYNGEE. This CDR3 region has 15 residues. CDR3 DNA sequence: TGTGCCAGCAGCCCACAAGCCGGGACAGGGATGACCCAGTACTTC. Translated: CASSPQAGTGMTQYF.

This chain joins TRBV9 and TRBJ2-7, with TRBD1 matching over 9 bases. The CDR3 length is 15 residues. V shed 0 bases and J 5 bases; nucleotides not matched to a gene: 6. CDR1 is SGDLS and CDR2 is YYNGEE in the germline V gene. CDR3 loop: CASSVEDRGIDEQYF. The DNA for the CDR3 is TGTGCCAGCAGCGTAGAGGACAGGGGTATCGACGAGCAGTACTTC.

This rearrangement joins TRBV5-4 to TRBJ2-7, with 12 positions matching TRBD2. In germline, CDR1 is SGHNT, CDR2 YYREEE (reference sequence). This CDR3 contains 18 residues. The trim removed 4 bases at V and 2 bases at J, leaving 13 bases unmatched. The CDR3 loop is CASSPRKLAGGAPYEQYF. CDR3 bases: TGTGCCAGCAGCCCAAGGAAACTAGCGGGGGGAGCACCCTACGAGCAGTACTTC. The full variable domain, with the rest looked up from reference TRBV5-4 and TRBJ2-7, is ETGVTQSPTHLIKTRGQQVTLRCSSQSGHNTVSWYQQALGQGPQFIFQYYREEENGRGNFPPRFSGLQFPNYSSELNVNALELDDSALYLCASSPRKLAGGAPYEQYFGPGTRLTVT.

V and J are TRBV2 and TRBJ1-2, with 8 bases identical to TRBD1. CDR3 length: 14 amino acids. V lost 5 bases and J lost 3; bases outside the gene matches: 5. Germline CDR1 and CDR2: SNHLY and FYNNEI. CDR3 coding DNA: TGTGCCAGCAGTCCTTTGACAGGGGACTATGGCTACACCTTC. It encodes CASSPLTGDYGYTF.

The genes are TRBV12-5 and TRBJ1-1; a weak D match, TRBD1 (5 bases). V lost 6 bases to trimming and J lost 0 bases, with 11 bases between them. Germline-derived CDR1 and CDR2 are LGHNT and FRNRAP. The CDR3 extends over 14 amino acids. CDR3 in amino acids: CASGLGALNTEAFF. CDR3 coding DNA: TGTGCTAGTGGCCTAGGGGCTTTGAACACTGAAGCTTTCTTT.

This chain connects TRBV7-6 to TRBJ2-7, with D maybe TRBD2 (7 bases). Germline V lookup: CDR1 SGHVS, CDR2 FNYEAQ. The CDR3 consists of 15 residues. V was cut by 5 bases and J by 5 bases, with 19 bases left in between. For the CDR3, the DNA is TGTGCCAGCAGCAGTTGGACGGGGAGGGGGAACGAGCAGTACTTC. Its protein is CASSSWTGRGNEQYF.

On this clone: Other DNA sequences within the sample encode an identical CDR3. This rearrangement joins TRBV7-9 to TRBJ2-7; 7 positions match TRBD1. With V trimmed by 5 bases and J by 0 bases, 7 bases remained unmatched. CDR3 size: 15 residues. CDR1 and CDR2 (germline): SEHNR, FQNEAQ (reference sequence). CDR3 coding DNA: TGTGCCAGCAGCCCTCTTTCAGGGGGCTCCTACGAGCAGTACTTC. Protein sequence: CASSPLSGGSYEQYF.

The chain is built from TRBV19 and TRBJ2-1; D is possibly TRBD1 (6 bases). The V and J ends lost 7 bases and 4 bases respectively, with 14 bases between them. This CDR3 contains 14 residues. Germline V gene sequence: CDR1 LNHDA, CDR2 SQIVND (reference sequence). The CDR3 protein is CASTRTENYNEQFF. CDR3 bases: TGTGCCAGTACGAGGACAGAGAATTACAATGAGCAGTTCTTC.

This rearrangement joins TRBV28 to TRBJ2-7; the D gene is possibly TRBD1 (6 bases). Germline V lookup: CDR1 MDHEN, CDR2 SYDVKM. This CDR3 spans 12 amino acids. With 4 bases removed from V and 4 bases from J, the gap between germline ends came to 8 bases. The CDR3 bases are TGTGCCAGCAGTTCCACAGGGTACGAGCAGTACTTC. It codes for CASSSTGYEQYF.

The chain links TRBV5-1 to TRBJ2-5; the match to TRBD1 covers 8 bases. The junction had 8 bases not matched to a gene; V was cut back by 1 base and J by 9 bases. This CDR3 region has 14 residues. From germline, CDR1 is SGHRS and CDR2 YFSETQ. The CDR3 protein is CASSLQQGVGAQYF. The CDR3 DNA is TGCGCCAGCAGCTTGCAACAGGGGGTCGGGGCCCAGTACTTC.

This clone was found a few times. The chain joins TRBV4-3 to TRBJ1-4, with 8 bases fitting TRBD1. Germline CDR1 reads LGHNA; CDR2 reads YSLEER. The CDR3 is 16 residues long. The trim removed 3 bases at V and 1 base at J, leaving 4 bases unmatched. CDR3 sequence: CASSHSGQGTNEKLFF. The CDR3 DNA is TGCGCCAGCAGCCATTCCGGACAGGGAACTAATGAAAAACTGTTTTTT.

The chain is built from TRBV15 and TRBJ2-5, with 11 bases fitting TRBD2. Germline-derived CDR1 and CDR2 are LNHNV and YYDKDF (reference sequence). V was clipped by 11 bases and J by 3 bases; unmatched bases: 11. The CDR3 is made up of 15 amino acids. The CDR3 spells CARPGLAVHEETQYF. Here the CDR3 DNA reads TGTGCCCGTCCGGGACTAGCGGTCCACGAAGAGACCCAGTACTTC.

This clone was seen only a few times. The V call is TRBV6-1, the J call TRBJ2-7; the match to TRBD1 covers 8 bases. The CDR3 is 14 amino acids. Germline V gene lookup returns CDR1 MNHNS and CDR2 SASEGT. The V gene end was trimmed by 4 bases and the J gene end by 7 bases; junction bases not matched to a gene: 9. DNA of the CDR3: TGTGCCAGCAGTGGCAACAGGGGGACGGGAGAGCAGTACTTC. It encodes CASSGNRGTGEQYF.